This TCR beta chain was identified in a study of shared clonotypes between healthy human individuals. V was pared by 5 bases and J by 3 bases, with 16 bases between. Germline V lookup: CDR1 MNHEY, CDR2 SVGAGI. The CDR3 length is 15 residues. Study-wide results and limits: Relative to memory subsets, naive subsets generally showed larger estimated richness. It was only blood that was sampled, and tissue repertoires likely differ.

Data came from immunoSEQ multiplex PCR; TCRdb stores just in-frame clones and leaves some out. This sample has about 2.4 million clones, with approximately 94% found just once. Naive CD45RA+ and memory CD45RA-negative subsets were split from CD4+ cells. Comment on this clone: Its antigen is undetermined.

The receptor's source is a man between 18 and 29 years old in good health. Some clones in this sample may be carry-over from other donors' samples. The chain uses TRBV6-5 and TRBJ2-5, with a possible D match to TRBD2 (6 bases). Sequenced sample: naive CD4+ T cells from PBMCs. Subset described: CD45RA+ positively selected. This CDR3 reads CASSQHGASEETQYF. CDR3 DNA sequence: TGTGCCAGCAGTCAACACGGGGCTAGCGAAGAGACCCAGTACTTC.